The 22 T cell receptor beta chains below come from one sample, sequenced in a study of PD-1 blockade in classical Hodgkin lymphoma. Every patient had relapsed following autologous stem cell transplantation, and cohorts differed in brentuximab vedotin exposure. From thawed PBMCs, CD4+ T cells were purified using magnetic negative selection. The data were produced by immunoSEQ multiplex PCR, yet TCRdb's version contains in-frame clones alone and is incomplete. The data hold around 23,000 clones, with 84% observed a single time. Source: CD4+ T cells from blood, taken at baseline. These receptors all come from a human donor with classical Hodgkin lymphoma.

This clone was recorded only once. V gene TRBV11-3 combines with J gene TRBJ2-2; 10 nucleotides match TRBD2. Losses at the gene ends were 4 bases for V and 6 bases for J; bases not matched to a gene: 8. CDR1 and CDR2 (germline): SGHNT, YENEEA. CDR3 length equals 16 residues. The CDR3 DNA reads TGTGCCAGCAGCTCCCGGAGCGGGGGGGCCGCCGGGGAGCTGTTTTTT. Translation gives CASSSRSGGAAGELFF.

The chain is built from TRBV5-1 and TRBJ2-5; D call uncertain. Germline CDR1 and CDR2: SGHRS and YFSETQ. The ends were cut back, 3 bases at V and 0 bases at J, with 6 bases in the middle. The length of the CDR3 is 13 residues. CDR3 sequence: CASSSEYQETQYF. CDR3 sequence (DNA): TGCGCCAGCAGCTCTGAGTACCAAGAGACCCAGTACTTC. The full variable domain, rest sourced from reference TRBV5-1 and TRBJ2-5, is KAGVTQTPRYLIKTRGQQVTLSCSPISGHRSVSWYQQTPGQGLQFLFEYFSETQRNKGNFPGRFSGRQFSNSRSEMNVSTLELGDSALYLCASSSEYQETQYFGPGTRLLVL.

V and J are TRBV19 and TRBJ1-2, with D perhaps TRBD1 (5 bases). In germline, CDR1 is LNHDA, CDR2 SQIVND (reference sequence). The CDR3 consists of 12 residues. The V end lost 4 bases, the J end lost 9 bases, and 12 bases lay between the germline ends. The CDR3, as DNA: TGTGCCAGTAGTAGAGGGGTCTCAAGCTACACCTTC. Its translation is CASSRGVSSYTF.

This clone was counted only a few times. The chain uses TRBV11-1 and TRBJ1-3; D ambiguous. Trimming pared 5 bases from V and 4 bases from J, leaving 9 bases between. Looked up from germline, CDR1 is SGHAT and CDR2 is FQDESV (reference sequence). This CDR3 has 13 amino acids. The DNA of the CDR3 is TGTGCCAGCAGCAAGAGTGGCGGAAACACCATATATTTT. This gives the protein CASSKSGGNTIYF.

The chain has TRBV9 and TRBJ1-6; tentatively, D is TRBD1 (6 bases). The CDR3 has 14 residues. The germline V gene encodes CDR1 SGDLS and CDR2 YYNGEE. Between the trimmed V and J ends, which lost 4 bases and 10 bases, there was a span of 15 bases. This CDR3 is CASSTGGLGSPLHF. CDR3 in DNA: TGTGCCAGCAGCACCGGGGGCTTGGGGTCACCCCTCCACTTT. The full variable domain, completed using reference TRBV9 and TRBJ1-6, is DSGVTQTPKHLITATGQRVTLRCSPRSGDLSVYWYQQSLDQGLQFLIQYYNGEERAKGNILERFSAQQFPDLHSELNLSSLELGDSALYFCASSTGGLGSPLHFGNGTRLTVT.

CDR3 coding DNA: TGTGCCAGCTACCTTGGGGGCACAGATACGCAGTATTTT. This codes for CASYLGGTDTQYF. V gene TRBV28 combines with J gene TRBJ2-3; D uncertain. This CDR3 contains 13 residues. Germline CDR1 MDHEN, CDR2 SYDVKM. The ends were cut back, 8 bases at V and 1 base at J, with 10 bases in the middle.

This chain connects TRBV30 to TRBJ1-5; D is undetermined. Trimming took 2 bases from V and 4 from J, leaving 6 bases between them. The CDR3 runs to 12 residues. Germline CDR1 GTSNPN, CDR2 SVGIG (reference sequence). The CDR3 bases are TGTGCCTGGAGTACAAGGAATCAGCCCCAGCATTTT. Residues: CAWSTRNQPQHF.

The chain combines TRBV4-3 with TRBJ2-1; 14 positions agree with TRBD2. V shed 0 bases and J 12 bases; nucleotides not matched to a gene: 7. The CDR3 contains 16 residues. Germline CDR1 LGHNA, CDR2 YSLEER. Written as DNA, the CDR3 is TGCGCCAGCAGCCAAGATCGACTAGCGGGGGGGATCAGGCAGTTCTTC. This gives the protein CASSQDRLAGGIRQFF.

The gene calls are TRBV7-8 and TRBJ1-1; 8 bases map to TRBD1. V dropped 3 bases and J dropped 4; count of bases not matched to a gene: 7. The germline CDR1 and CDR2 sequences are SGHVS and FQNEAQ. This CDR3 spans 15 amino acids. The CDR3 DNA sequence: TGTGCCAGCAGCTTCACCACTGGGACAGGCACTGAAGCTTTCTTT. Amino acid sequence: CASSFTTGTGTEAFF.

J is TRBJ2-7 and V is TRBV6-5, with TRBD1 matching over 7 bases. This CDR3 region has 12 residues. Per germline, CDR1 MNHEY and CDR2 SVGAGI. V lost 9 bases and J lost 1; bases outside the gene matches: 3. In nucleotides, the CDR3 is TGTGCCAGTAAGACAGGGTCCTACGAGCAGTACTTC. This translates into CASKTGSYEQYF.

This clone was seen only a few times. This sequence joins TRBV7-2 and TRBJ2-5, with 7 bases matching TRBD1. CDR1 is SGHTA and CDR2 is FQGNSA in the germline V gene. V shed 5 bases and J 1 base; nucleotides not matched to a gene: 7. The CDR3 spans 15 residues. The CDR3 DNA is TGTGCCAGCAGCCCGCAGACAGGGCCCCAAGAGACCCAGTACTTC. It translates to CASSPQTGPQETQYF. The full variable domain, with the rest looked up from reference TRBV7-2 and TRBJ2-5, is GAGVSQSPSNKVTEKGKDVELRCDPISGHTALYWYRQSLGQGLEFLIYFQGNSAPDKSGLPSDRFSAERTGGSVSTLTIQRTQQEDSAVYLCASSPQTGPQETQYFGPGTRLLVL.

Here the CDR3 reads CASSVGEDTQYF. CDR3 sequence (DNA): TGTGCCAGCAGCGTAGGCGAAGATACGCAGTATTTT. This chain connects TRBV9 to TRBJ2-3; no firm D call. The CDR3 extends over 12 amino acids. Germline CDR1 SGDLS, CDR2 YYNGEE. Between the trimmed V and J ends, which lost 0 bases and 5 bases, there was a span of 4 bases.

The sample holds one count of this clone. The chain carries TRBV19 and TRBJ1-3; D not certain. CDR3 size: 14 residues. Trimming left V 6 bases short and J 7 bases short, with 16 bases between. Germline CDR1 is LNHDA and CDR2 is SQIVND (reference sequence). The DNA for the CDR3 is TGTGCCAGTAGAGCCAGAGGGAGTGGGAACACCATATATTTT. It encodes CASRARGSGNTIYF.

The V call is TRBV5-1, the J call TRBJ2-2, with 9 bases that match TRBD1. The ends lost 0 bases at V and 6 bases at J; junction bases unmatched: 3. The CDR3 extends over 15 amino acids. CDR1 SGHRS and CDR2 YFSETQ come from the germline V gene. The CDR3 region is CASSLAGQGSGELFF. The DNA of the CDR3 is TGCGCCAGCAGCTTGGCGGGACAGGGCTCCGGGGAGCTGTTTTTT.

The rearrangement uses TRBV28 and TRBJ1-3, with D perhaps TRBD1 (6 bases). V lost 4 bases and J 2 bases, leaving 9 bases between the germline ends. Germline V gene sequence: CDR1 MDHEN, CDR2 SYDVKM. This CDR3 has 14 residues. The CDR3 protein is CASSSGTPGNTIYF. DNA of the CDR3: TGTGCCAGCAGTTCCGGGACACCTGGAAACACCATATATTTT. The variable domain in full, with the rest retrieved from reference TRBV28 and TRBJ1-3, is DVKVTQSSRYLVKRTGEKVFLECVQDMDHENMFWYRQDPGLGLRLIYFSYDVKMKEKGDIPEGYSVSREKKERFSLILESASTNQTSMYLCASSSGTPGNTIYFGEGSWLTVV.

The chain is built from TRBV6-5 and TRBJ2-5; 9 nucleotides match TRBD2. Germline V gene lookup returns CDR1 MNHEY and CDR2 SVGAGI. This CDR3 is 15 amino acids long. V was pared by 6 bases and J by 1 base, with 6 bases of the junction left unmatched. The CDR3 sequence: CASRDLAGLQETQYF. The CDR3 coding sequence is TGTGCCAGCAGAGATCTAGCGGGGCTCCAAGAGACCCAGTACTTC.

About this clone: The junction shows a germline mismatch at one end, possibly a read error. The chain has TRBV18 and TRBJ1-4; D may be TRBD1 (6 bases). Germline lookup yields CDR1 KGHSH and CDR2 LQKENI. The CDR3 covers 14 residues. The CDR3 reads CASSPQGINEELFF. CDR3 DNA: TGTGCCAGCTCACCTCAGGGGATTAATGAAGAACTGTTTTTT.

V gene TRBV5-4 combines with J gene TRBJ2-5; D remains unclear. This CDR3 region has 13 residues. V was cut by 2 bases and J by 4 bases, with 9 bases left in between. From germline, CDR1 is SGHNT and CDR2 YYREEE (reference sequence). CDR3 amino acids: CASSFWSGETQYF. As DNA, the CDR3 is TGTGCCAGCAGCTTTTGGTCGGGAGAGACCCAGTACTTC. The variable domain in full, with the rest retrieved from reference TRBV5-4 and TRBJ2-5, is ETGVTQSPTHLIKTRGQQVTLRCSSQSGHNTVSWYQQALGQGPQFIFQYYREEENGRGNFPPRFSGLQFPNYSSELNVNALELDDSALYLCASSFWSGETQYFGPGTRLLVL.

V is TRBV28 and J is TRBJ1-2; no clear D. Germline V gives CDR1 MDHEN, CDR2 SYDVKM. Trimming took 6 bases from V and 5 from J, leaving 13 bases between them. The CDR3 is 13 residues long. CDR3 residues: CASRPSAYYGYTF. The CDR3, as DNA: TGTGCCAGCAGACCGTCGGCTTATTATGGCTACACCTTC.

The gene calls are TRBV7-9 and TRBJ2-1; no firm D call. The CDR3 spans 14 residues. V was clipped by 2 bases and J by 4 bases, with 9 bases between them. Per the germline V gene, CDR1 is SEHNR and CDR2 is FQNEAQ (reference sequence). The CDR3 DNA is TGTGCCAGCAGCTTATCGGAATGGTACAATGAGCAGTTCTTC. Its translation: CASSLSEWYNEQFF.

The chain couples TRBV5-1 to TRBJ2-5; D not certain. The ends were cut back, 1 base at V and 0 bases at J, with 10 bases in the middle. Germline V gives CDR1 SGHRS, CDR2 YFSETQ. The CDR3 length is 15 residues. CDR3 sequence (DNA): TGCGCCAGCAGCTTGTTTGCGGCAAACCAAGAGACCCAGTACTTC. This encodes CASSLFAANQETQYF.

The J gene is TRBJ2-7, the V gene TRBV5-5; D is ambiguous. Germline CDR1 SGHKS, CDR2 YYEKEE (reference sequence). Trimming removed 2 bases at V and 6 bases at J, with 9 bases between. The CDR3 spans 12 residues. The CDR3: CASSFVESEQYF. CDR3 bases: TGTGCCAGCAGCTTTGTAGAGAGCGAGCAGTACTTC.